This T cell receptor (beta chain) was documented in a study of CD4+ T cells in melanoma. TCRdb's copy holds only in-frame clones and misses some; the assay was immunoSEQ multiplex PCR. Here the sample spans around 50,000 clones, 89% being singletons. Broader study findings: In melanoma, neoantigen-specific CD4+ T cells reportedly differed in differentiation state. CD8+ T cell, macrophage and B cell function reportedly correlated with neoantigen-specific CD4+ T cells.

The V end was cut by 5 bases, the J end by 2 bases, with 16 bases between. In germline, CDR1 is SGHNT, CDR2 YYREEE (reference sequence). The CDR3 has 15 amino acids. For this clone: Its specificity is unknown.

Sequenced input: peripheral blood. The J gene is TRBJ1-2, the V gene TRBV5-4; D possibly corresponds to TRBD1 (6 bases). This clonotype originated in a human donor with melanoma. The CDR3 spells CASSYLTGTNYGYTF. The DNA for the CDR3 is TGTGCCAGCAGTTACCTTACAGGGACCAACTATGGCTACACCTTC.